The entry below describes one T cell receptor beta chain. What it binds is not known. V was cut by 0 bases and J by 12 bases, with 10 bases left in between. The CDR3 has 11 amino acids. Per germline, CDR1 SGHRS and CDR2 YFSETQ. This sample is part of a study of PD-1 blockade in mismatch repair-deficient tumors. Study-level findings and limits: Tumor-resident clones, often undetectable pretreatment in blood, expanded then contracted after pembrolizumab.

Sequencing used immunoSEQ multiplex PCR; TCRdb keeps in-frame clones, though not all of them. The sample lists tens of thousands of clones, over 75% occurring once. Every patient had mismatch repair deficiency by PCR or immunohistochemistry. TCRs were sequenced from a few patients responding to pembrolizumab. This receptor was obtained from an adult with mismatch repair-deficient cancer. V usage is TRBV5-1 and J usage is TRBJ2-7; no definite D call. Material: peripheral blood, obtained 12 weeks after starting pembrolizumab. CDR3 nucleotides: TGCGCCAGCAGCTTGGGGAGTAGCCGGTACTTC. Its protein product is CASSLGSSRYF.